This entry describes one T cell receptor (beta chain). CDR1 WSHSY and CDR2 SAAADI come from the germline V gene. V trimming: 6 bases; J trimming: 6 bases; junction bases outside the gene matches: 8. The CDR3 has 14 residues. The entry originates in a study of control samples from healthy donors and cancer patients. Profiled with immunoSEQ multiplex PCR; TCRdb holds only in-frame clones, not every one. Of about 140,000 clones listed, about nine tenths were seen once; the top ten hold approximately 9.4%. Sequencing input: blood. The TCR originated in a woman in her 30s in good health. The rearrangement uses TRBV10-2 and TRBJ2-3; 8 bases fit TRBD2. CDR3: CASRLSGNADTQYF. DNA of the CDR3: TGCGCCAGCAGACTTAGCGGGAACGCGGATACGCAGTATTTT.